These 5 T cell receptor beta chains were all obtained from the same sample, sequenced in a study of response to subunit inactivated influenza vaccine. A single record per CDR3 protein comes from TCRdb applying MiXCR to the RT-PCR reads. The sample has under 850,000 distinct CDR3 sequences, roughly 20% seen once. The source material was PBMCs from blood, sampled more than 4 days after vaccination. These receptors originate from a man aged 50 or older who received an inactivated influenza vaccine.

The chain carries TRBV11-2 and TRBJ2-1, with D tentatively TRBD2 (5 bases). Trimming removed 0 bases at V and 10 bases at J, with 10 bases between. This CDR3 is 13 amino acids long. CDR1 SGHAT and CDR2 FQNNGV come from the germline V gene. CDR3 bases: TGTGCCAGCAGCTTAGATAGTCCGGGAGAGCAGTTCTTC. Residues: CASSLDSPGEQFF. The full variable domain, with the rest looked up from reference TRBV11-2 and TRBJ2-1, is EAGVAQSPRYKIIEKRQSVAFWCNPISGHATLYWYQQILGQGPKLLIQFQNNGVVDDSQLPKDRFSAERLKGVDSTLKIQPAKLEDSAVYLCASSLDSPGEQFFGPGTRLTVL.

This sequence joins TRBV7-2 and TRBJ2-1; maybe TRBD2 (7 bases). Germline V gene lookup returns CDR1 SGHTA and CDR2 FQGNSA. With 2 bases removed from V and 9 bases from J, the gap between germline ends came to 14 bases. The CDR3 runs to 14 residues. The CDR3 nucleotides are TGTGCCAGCAGCTTATATCCGGGGGGCGGTGAGCAGTTCTTC. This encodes CASSLYPGGGEQFF.

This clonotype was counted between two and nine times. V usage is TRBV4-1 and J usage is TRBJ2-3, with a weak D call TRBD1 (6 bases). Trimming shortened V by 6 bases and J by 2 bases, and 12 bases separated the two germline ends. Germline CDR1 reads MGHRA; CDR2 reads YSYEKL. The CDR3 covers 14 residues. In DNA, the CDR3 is TGCGCCAGCAGAAATAACAGGGCCACAGATACGCAGTATTTT. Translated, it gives CASRNNRATDTQYF.

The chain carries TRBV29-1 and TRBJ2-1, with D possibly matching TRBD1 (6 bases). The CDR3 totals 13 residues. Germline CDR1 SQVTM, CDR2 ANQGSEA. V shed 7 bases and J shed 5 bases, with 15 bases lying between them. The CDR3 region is CSATWTVNNEQFF. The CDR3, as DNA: TGCAGCGCTACCTGGACAGTTAACAATGAGCAGTTCTTC.

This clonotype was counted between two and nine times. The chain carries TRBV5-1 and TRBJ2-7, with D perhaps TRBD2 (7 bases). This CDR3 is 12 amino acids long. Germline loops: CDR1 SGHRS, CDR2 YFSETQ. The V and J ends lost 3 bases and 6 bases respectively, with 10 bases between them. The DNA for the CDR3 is TGCGCCAGCAGCTCCGGGGGGCCCGAGCAGTACTTC. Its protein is CASSSGGPEQYF.